These 24 T cell receptor beta chains came from one sample sequenced in a study of OX40 agonist ivuxolimab in advanced cancers. TCRdb's copy holds only in-frame clones and misses some; the assay was immunoSEQ multiplex PCR. The table lists 55,000 to 75,000 clones, approximately 80% of them singletons. Specimen: CD4+ or CD8+ T cells sorted from blood, collected in a trial of the OX40 agonist ivuxolimab. The receptors were gathered from an adult with an advanced solid tumor such as melanoma, head and neck, liver or kidney cancer.

This chain uses TRBV9 with TRBJ2-1, with 7 bases that match TRBD2. Germline CDR1 and CDR2: SGDLS and YYNGEE. CDR3 length equals 16 residues. The trim removed 4 bases at V and 3 bases at J, leaving 10 bases unmatched. CDR3 nucleotides: TGTGCCAGCAGCCCCGCCGTGGGGGGGGGCTACAATGAGCAGTTCTTC. It codes for CASSPAVGGGYNEQFF.

This clone is classed as medium-sized (0.01 to 0.1%). The chain couples TRBV29-1 to TRBJ2-2; D is uncertain. Germline V CDR1 and CDR2: SQVTM, ANQGSEA. V gave up 5 bases and J gave up 7 bases, with 8 bases separating them. The CDR3 has 11 amino acids. CDR3 region: CSVKLVGELFF. CDR3 coding DNA: TGCAGCGTTAAGTTGGTCGGGGAGCTGTTTTTT.

The chain recombines TRBV29-1 with TRBJ1-4, with 7 nucleotides matching TRBD1. From germline, CDR1 is SQVTM and CDR2 ANQGSEA. The ends lost 7 bases at V and 5 bases at J; junction bases unmatched: 7. The length of the CDR3 is 13 residues. The CDR3: CSATGAGNEKLFF. CDR3 nucleotide sequence: TGCAGCGCCACAGGGGCGGGGAATGAAAAACTGTTTTTT.

This sequence joins TRBV11-3 and TRBJ2-3, with no clear D. With 1 base removed from V and 5 bases from J, the gap between germline ends came to 4 bases. Germline V gene data show CDR1 as SGHNT and CDR2 as YENEEA. The CDR3 extends over 12 amino acids. CDR3 coding DNA: TGTGCCAGCAGCTTAGGCGGAGATACGCAGTATTTT. Residues: CASSLGGDTQYF.

The rearrangement joins TRBV19 to TRBJ2-7; no reliable D call. Trimming removed 1 base from V and 1 base from J, with 8 bases in between. From germline, CDR1 is LNHDA and CDR2 SQIVND (reference sequence). CDR3 length equals 14 residues. The DNA of the CDR3 is TGTGCCAGTAGTATAGGGCAGGCATCCTACGAGCAGTACTTC. Translated, it gives CASSIGQASYEQYF. Together with reference TRBV19 and TRBJ2-7, the CDR3 gives the full variable domain: DGGITQSPKYLFRKEGQNVTLSCEQNLNHDAMYWYRQDPGQGLRLIYYSQIVNDFQKGDIAEGYSVSREKKESFPLTVTSAQKNPTAFYLCASSIGQASYEQYFGPGTRLTVT.

The chain recombines TRBV7-7 with TRBJ2-5, with 8 bases fitting TRBD1. The CDR3 extends over 15 amino acids. CDR1 is SSHAT and CDR2 is FNYEAQ in the germline V gene (reference sequence). Unmatched junction bases numbered 10, after V lost 5 bases and J lost 5 bases. This CDR3 is CASSVGGQVGETQYF. In nucleotides, the CDR3 is TGTGCCAGCAGCGTAGGGGGACAGGTGGGGGAGACCCAGTACTTC.

V is TRBV5-6 and J is TRBJ1-2; possibly TRBD1 for D (6 bases). Germline-derived CDR1 and CDR2 are SGHDT and YYEEEE. The V and J ends lost 6 bases and 4 bases respectively, with 16 bases between them. The CDR3 is 14 amino acids. The CDR3 sequence is CASTEQGVSYGYTF. In DNA, the CDR3 is TGTGCCAGCACCGAACAGGGAGTGAGCTATGGCTACACCTTC.

This clone occurred once. CDR3 nucleotide sequence: TGTGCCAGTAGTATGTCGGGGACAGGGGTTCACATTCAGTACTTC. The encoded protein is CASSMSGTGVHIQYF. The V call is TRBV19, the J call TRBJ2-4, with 10 positions matching TRBD1. V lost 3 bases, J lost 8 bases, and 7 bases stayed unmatched. CDR3 length equals 15 residues. The germline gives CDR1 LNHDA, CDR2 SQIVND (reference sequence).

The chain recombines TRBV6-6 with TRBJ1-2, with 8 positions matching TRBD1. From germline, CDR1 is MNHNY and CDR2 SVGAGI (reference sequence). The V segment lost 7 bases and the J segment 6 bases; nucleotides outside the gene matches: 7. This CDR3 spans 13 amino acids. CDR3 in amino acids: CASNPDRGNGYTF. The CDR3 bases are TGTGCCAGCAATCCAGACAGGGGTAATGGCTACACCTTC.

The genes are TRBV2 and TRBJ1-1, with D hard to call. The germline gives CDR1 SNHLY, CDR2 FYNNEI. V lost 4 bases and J lost 12, with 15 bases in between. CDR3 length: 12 amino acids. The DNA of the CDR3 is TGTGCCAGCAGTGGTTGGGGATCCTTAACTTTCTTT. Protein sequence: CASSGWGSLTFF.

The rearrangement uses TRBV30 and TRBJ2-1; 10 bases agree with TRBD2. Germline values: CDR1 GTSNPN, CDR2 SVGIG (reference sequence). The junction had 10 bases not matched to a gene; V was cut back by 2 bases and J by 0 bases. This CDR3 is built from 18 residues. The CDR3 loop is CAWSPDRASGSSYNEQFF. CDR3 nucleotide sequence: TGTGCCTGGAGTCCCGACAGGGCTAGCGGGAGCTCCTACAATGAGCAGTTCTTC.

This clone appeared a single time. The chain joins TRBV6-6 to TRBJ1-5; maybe TRBD1 (5 bases). CDR1 and CDR2 (germline): MNHNY, SVGAGI (reference sequence). Trimming cost V 2 bases and J 3 bases, with 14 bases left between them. The CDR3 loop spans 16 amino acids. CDR3 coding DNA: TGTGCCAGCAGTTACGGGGGGTCGGGAGACAATCAGCCCCAGCATTTT. It is translated as CASSYGGSGDNQPQHF.

This rearrangement joins TRBV7-2 to TRBJ2-2, with 7 nucleotides matching TRBD2. This CDR3 is built from 16 residues. CDR1 is SGHTA and CDR2 is FQGNSA in the germline V gene. With 0 bases clipped from V and 2 bases from J, the junction kept 3 bases outside the gene matches. CDR3 DNA: TGTGCCAGCAGCTTAGCCCAGCGGGGCAACACCGGGGAGCTGTTTTTT. Amino acids: CASSLAQRGNTGELFF.

The chain recombines TRBV29-1 with TRBJ2-2, with D possibly TRBD2 on 7 matching bases. The CDR3 runs 14 residues. CDR1 is SQVTM and CDR2 is ANQGSEA in the germline V gene. V lost 5 bases, J lost 6 bases, and 16 bases lay in between. The CDR3 DNA is TGCAGCGTTAGATCCGGGGGGCGGGCCGGGGAGCTGTTTTTT. This translates into CSVRSGGRAGELFF.

V usage is TRBV6-5 and J usage is TRBJ2-7, with 7 bases lining up with TRBD2. The V segment lost 6 bases and the J segment 7 bases; nucleotides outside the gene matches: 3. This CDR3 comprises 11 residues. Germline-derived CDR1 and CDR2 are MNHEY and SVGAGI. This chain's CDR3 is CASRQAGEQYF. In DNA, the CDR3 is TGTGCCAGCAGACAAGCGGGGGAGCAGTACTTC.

The chain couples TRBV30 to TRBJ1-5; D unresolved. The CDR3 consists of 15 residues. V lost 3 bases, J lost 4 bases, and 16 bases lay in between. The V gene's germline CDR1 is GTSNPN and CDR2 SVGIG (reference sequence). The chain's CDR3 is CAWSAPLYGNQPQHF. DNA of the CDR3: TGTGCCTGGAGCGCCCCCCTATATGGAAATCAGCCCCAGCATTTT.

The V call is TRBV11-3, the J call TRBJ2-2, with D perhaps TRBD1 or TRBD2 (5 bases each). Germline assignment: CDR1 SGHNT and CDR2 YENEEA. CDR3 length: 18 residues. The V end lost 0 bases, the J end lost 5 bases, and 19 bases lay between the germline ends. The chain's CDR3 is CASSLDLRGVGWTGELFF. The DNA for the CDR3 is TGTGCCAGCAGCTTAGATCTGAGGGGAGTCGGTTGGACCGGGGAGCTGTTTTTT.

The chain joins TRBV29-1 to TRBJ1-2; D not certain. Trimming took 4 bases from V and 4 from J, leaving 10 bases between them. In germline, CDR1 is SQVTM, CDR2 ANQGSEA. The CDR3 runs 12 residues. DNA for the CDR3: TGCAGCGTTGCCCGGCGGAGCTATGGCTACACCTTC. As protein: CSVARRSYGYTF. Looking up the rest from reference TRBV29-1 and TRBJ1-2 gives the full variable domain: SAVISQKPSRDICQRGTSLTIQCQVDSQVTMMFWYRQQPGQSLTLIATANQGSEATYESGFVIDKFPISRPNLTFSTLTVSNMSPEDSSIYLCSVARRSYGYTFGSGTRLTVV.

The gene calls are TRBV29-1 and TRBJ2-7; weak D call: TRBD1 (6 bases). V lost 6 bases, J lost 4 bases, and 10 bases lay in between. Germline V lookup: CDR1 SQVTM, CDR2 ANQGSEA. This CDR3 contains 11 residues. CDR3 amino acids: CSVVRGYEQYF. The CDR3 DNA sequence: TGCAGCGTCGTTAGGGGGTACGAGCAGTACTTC.

This chain links TRBV5-1 with TRBJ1-1, with a possible D match to TRBD1 (6 bases). The V end lost 0 bases, the J end lost 1 base, and 13 bases lay between the germline ends. This CDR3 comprises 16 residues. Germline assignment: CDR1 SGHRS and CDR2 YFSETQ. CDR3 nucleotides: TGCGCCAGCAGCTTGGCCTGGGGCAGGGGGAACACTGAAGCTTTCTTT. This encodes CASSLAWGRGNTEAFF.

The rearrangement uses TRBV27 and TRBJ2-4; possible D gene TRBD2, 5 bases. The CDR3 is 13 residues long. With 4 bases removed from V and 6 bases from J, the gap between germline ends came to 10 bases. In germline, CDR1 is MNHEY, CDR2 SMNVEV (reference sequence). The chain's CDR3 is CASSWELGNIQYF. The CDR3 DNA reads TGTGCCAGCAGTTGGGAGCTAGGAAACATTCAGTACTTC.

The chain has TRBV19 and TRBJ1-5; D not resolved. CDR3 length: 13 residues. Germline assignment: CDR1 LNHDA and CDR2 SQIVND (reference sequence). Trimming pared 10 bases from V and 1 base from J, leaving 11 bases between. The CDR3 sequence: CAIGAKSNQPQHF. Here the CDR3 DNA reads TGTGCCATTGGCGCGAAGAGCAATCAGCCCCAGCATTTT. The full variable domain, rest sourced from reference TRBV19 and TRBJ1-5, is DGGITQSPKYLFRKEGQNVTLSCEQNLNHDAMYWYRQDPGQGLRLIYYSQIVNDFQKGDIAEGYSVSREKKESFPLTVTSAQKNPTAFYLCAIGAKSNQPQHFGDGTRLSIL.

J is TRBJ2-7 and V is TRBV30; the D call may be TRBD1 or TRBD2 (5 bases each). V lost 4 bases and J lost 2, with 15 bases in between. Germline CDR1 reads GTSNPN; CDR2 reads SVGIG (reference sequence). This CDR3 is 14 amino acids long. The CDR3 loop is CAWNSGTVTYEQYF. The CDR3 DNA is TGTGCCTGGAATTCCGGGACGGTAACCTACGAGCAGTACTTC.

The rearrangement uses TRBV4-3 and TRBJ1-2; D remains ambiguous. V was trimmed by 0 bases and J by 1 base, leaving 9 bases between them. This CDR3 comprises 15 residues. Germline V CDR1 and CDR2: LGHNA, YSLEER. DNA of the CDR3: TGCGCCAGCAGCCAAGATTCAACAGTTAACTATGGCTACACCTTC. This encodes CASSQDSTVNYGYTF.